This TCR beta chain was captured in a study of T-cell reconstitution after alpha-beta-depleted transplantation in children. The CDR3 covers 16 residues. The germline V gene encodes CDR1 MNHEY and CDR2 SVGAGI. Trimming stripped 0 bases from V and 6 bases from J, with 17 bases between. Comment on this clonotype: Its cognate antigen is unknown.

General study findings and limits: Several hundred expanded graft clones reportedly supplied alpha-beta T cells about two months after transplant. By one year post-transplant, T-cell counts and diversity largely arose from T cells that were newly produced.

Preparation of the TCRbeta library used unique molecular identifiers. TCRdb reanalysed the PCR reads using MiXCR and keeps one entry per CDR3 protein. The repertoire holds fewer than 550,000 distinct CDR3 sequences, about an eighth seen once, with around 15% in the top ten. This chain links TRBV6-5 with TRBJ1-2; TRBD1 is a possible D gene (5 bases). The source was PBMCs, mostly from graft donor cells, collected 180 days after TCRalphabeta/CD19-depleted stem cell transplant. The source is a female patient between 2 and 10 years old who had a stem cell transplant for aplastic anemia, so the T cells may come from the graft donor. DNA for the CDR3: TGTGCCAGCAGTTACTCGAGAGGGGACGAAGGGCATGGCTACACCTTC. Translation gives CASSYSRGDEGHGYTF.